One and the same sample provided the 9 T cell receptor beta chains below, sequenced in a study of T cell responses to AZD1222 COVID-19 vaccine. Using immunoSEQ multiplex PCR, the repertoire was profiled, and TCRdb retains in-frame clones only, with some absent. The table has approximately 150,000 clones, 91% seen once. The sample here was peripheral blood, taken on day 0 of AZD1222 vaccination. These TCRs come from an adult in good health.

J is TRBJ1-2 and V is TRBV6-1, with D possibly TRBD1 on 5 matching bases. The CDR3 contains 15 residues. CDR1 MNHNS and CDR2 SASEGT come from the germline V gene. V was clipped by 3 bases and J by 2 bases, with 13 bases between them. The CDR3 DNA reads as TGTGCCAGCAGTGACCTCACGAGGGGAAACTATGGCTACACCTTC. This codes for CASSDLTRGNYGYTF.

The chain is built from TRBV5-1 and TRBJ1-2; TRBD1 aligns across 7 bases. In germline, CDR1 is SGHRS, CDR2 YFSETQ. CDR3 length: 14 amino acids. V lost 3 bases and J lost 4; bases outside the gene matches: 6. This chain's CDR3 is CASSSGTELYGYTF. The CDR3 DNA is TGCGCCAGCAGCTCCGGGACAGAACTCTATGGCTACACCTTC. The complete variable domain, with remaining parts taken from reference TRBV5-1 and TRBJ1-2, reads KAGVTQTPRYLIKTRGQQVTLSCSPISGHRSVSWYQQTPGQGLQFLFEYFSETQRNKGNFPGRFSGRQFSNSRSEMNVSTLELGDSALYLCASSSGTELYGYTFGSGTRLTVV.

This chain connects TRBV7-8 to TRBJ2-1; 7 bases line up with TRBD2. Per the germline V gene, CDR1 is SGHVS and CDR2 is FQNEAQ. With 1 base clipped from V and 9 bases from J, the junction kept 9 bases outside the gene matches. This CDR3 region has 15 residues. The chain's CDR3 is CASSLGGSGSTEQFF. The CDR3 coding sequence is TGTGCCAGCAGCTTAGGGGGTAGCGGGTCTACTGAGCAGTTCTTC.

The chain employs TRBV7-9 and TRBJ1-5; D gene unclear. The CDR3 extends over 14 amino acids. With 10 bases removed from V and 2 bases from J, the gap between germline ends came to 15 bases. Germline loops: CDR1 SEHNR, CDR2 FQNEAQ (reference sequence). As DNA, the CDR3 is TGTGCCACCGCTCCGTCGGGTGGCAATCAGCCCCAGCATTTT. Amino acids: CATAPSGGNQPQHF.

The gene calls are TRBV3-1 (or the pseudogene TRBV3-2) and TRBJ2-7; D unresolved. Germline CDR1 is LGHDT and CDR2 is YNNKEL (reference sequence). The V end lost 3 bases, the J end lost 6 bases, and 9 bases lay between the germline ends. The CDR3 contains 12 residues. Here the CDR3 reads CASSQLGSEQYF. The CDR3 nucleotides read TGTGCCAGCAGCCAGCTAGGGTCCGAGCAGTACTTC.

The chain combines TRBV5-5 with TRBJ2-1, with a tentative D call TRBD2 (6 bases). Germline CDR1 is SGHKS and CDR2 is YYEKEE (reference sequence). The V and J ends lost 6 bases and 9 bases respectively, with 19 bases between them. The CDR3 loop spans 14 amino acids. CDR3 nucleotides: TGTGCCAGCACCTGGGGACTCATGCGGGGTGAGCAGTTCTTC. This translates into CASTWGLMRGEQFF.

The chain employs TRBV5-1 and TRBJ2-3, with D possibly being TRBD2 (5 bases). Germline-derived CDR1 and CDR2 are SGHRS and YFSETQ. V was clipped by 8 bases and J by 2 bases, with 12 bases between them. The CDR3 is 13 amino acids. The CDR3 DNA sequence: TGCGCCAGTACGACTACATACACAGATACGCAGTATTTT. The encoded protein is CASTTTYTDTQYF.

This chain links TRBV10-3 with TRBJ1-2; D is ambiguous. CDR1 and CDR2 (germline): ENHRY, SYGVKD. V was clipped by 3 bases and J by 5 bases, with 7 bases between them. The CDR3 sequence is 12 residues long. The CDR3 DNA follows: TGTGCCATCAGTGAAGTCGGATATGGCTACACCTTC. This sequence encodes CAISEVGYGYTF.

The chain recombines TRBV2 with TRBJ1-1; D uncertain. The CDR3 has 13 residues. V dropped 8 bases and J dropped 1 base, with 11 bases sitting between them. CDR1 is SNHLY, CDR2 FYNNEI, per germline. The CDR3 is CASGFTENTEAFF. The CDR3 DNA reads TGTGCCAGCGGATTTACAGAGAACACTGAAGCTTTCTTT.